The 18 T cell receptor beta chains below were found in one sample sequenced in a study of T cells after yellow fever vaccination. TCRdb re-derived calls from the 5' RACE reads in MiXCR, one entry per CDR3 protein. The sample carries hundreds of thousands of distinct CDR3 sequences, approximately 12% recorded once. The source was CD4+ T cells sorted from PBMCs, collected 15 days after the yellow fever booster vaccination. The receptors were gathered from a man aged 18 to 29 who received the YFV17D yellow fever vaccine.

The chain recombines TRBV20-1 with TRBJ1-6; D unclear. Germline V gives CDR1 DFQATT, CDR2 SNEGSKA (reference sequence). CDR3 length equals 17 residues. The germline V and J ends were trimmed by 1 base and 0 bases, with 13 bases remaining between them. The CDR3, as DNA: TGCAGTGCTAGAGCCCACCACCAGAACTCCTATAATTCACCCCTCCACTTT. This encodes CSARAHHQNSYNSPLHF.

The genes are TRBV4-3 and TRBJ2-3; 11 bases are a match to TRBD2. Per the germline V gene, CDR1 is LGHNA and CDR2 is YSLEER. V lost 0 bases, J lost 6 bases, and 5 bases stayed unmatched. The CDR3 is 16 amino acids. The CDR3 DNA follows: TGCGCCAGCAGCCAAGATGTAGCGGGGGGGTCCGATACGCAGTATTTT. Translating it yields CASSQDVAGGSDTQYF.

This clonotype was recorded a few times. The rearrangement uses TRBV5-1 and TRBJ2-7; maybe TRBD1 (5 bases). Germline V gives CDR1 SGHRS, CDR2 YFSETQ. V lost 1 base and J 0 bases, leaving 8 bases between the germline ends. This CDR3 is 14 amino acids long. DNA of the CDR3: TGCGCCAGCAGCTTGACAGGTAACTCCTACGAGCAGTACGTC. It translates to CASSLTGNSYEQYV.

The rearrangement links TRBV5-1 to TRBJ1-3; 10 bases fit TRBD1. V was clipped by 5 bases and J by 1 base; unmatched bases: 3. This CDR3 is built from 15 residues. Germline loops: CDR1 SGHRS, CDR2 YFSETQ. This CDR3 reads CASRPGQGSGNTIYF. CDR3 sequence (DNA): TGCGCCAGCAGACCGGGACAGGGGTCTGGAAACACCATATATTTT.

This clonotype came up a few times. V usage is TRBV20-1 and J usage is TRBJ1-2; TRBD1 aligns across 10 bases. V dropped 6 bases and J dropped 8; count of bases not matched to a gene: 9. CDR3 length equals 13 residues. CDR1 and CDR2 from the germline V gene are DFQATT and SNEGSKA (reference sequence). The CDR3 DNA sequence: TGCAGTGCATCCGGGACAGGGGTGGCGGGCTACACCTTC. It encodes CSASGTGVAGYTF.

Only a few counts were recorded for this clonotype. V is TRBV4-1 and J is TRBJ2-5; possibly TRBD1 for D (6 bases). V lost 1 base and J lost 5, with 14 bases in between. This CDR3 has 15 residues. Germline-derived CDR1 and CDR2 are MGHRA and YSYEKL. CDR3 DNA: TGCGCCAGCAGCCAAGCAATTCAGGGGATGGAGACCCAGTACTTC. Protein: CASSQAIQGMETQYF.

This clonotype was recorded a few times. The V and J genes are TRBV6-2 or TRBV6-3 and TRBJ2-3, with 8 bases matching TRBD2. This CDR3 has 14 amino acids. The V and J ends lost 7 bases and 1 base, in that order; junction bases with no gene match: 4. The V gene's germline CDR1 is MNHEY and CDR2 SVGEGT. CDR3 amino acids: CASIRGGRTDTQYF. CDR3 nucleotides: TGTGCCAGCATTCGCGGGGGGCGCACAGATACGCAGTATTTT.

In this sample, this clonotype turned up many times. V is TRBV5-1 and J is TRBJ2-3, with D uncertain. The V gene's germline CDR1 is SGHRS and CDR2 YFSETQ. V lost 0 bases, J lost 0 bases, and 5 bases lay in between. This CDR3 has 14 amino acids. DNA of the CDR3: TGCGCCAGCAGCTTGGCTACTAGCACAGATACGCAGTATTTT. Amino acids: CASSLATSTDTQYF.

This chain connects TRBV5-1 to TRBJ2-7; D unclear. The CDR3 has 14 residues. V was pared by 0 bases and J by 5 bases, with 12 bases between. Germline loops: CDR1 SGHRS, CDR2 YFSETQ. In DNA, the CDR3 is TGCGCCAGCAGCTTGGGAAGGCTTGCGGACGAGCAGTACTTC. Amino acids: CASSLGRLADEQYF. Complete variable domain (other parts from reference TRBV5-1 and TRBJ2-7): KAGVTQTPRYLIKTRGQQVTLSCSPISGHRSVSWYQQTPGQGLQFLFEYFSETQRNKGNFPGRFSGRQFSNSRSEMNVSTLELGDSALYLCASSLGRLADEQYFGPGTRLTVT.

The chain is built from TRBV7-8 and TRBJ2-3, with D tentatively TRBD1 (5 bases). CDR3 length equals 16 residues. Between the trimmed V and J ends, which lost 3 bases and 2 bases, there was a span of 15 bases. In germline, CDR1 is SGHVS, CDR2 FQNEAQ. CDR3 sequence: CASSFPYSRATDTQYF. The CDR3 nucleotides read TGTGCCAGCAGCTTTCCTTACTCCAGGGCCACAGATACGCAGTATTTT.

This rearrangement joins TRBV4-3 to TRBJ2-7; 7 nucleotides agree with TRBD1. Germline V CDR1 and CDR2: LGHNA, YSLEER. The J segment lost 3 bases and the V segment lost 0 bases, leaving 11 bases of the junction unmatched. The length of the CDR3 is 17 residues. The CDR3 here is CASSQDIRGTVLYEQYF. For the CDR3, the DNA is TGCGCCAGCAGCCAAGATATCAGGGGGACAGTTCTCTACGAGCAGTACTTC.

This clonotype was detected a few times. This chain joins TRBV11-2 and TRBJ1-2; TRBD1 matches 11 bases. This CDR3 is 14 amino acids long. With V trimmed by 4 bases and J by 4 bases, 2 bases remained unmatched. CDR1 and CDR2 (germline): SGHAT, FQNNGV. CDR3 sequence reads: CASSSGTGGYGYTF. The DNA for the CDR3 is TGTGCCAGCAGCTCGGGGACAGGGGGCTATGGCTACACCTTC.

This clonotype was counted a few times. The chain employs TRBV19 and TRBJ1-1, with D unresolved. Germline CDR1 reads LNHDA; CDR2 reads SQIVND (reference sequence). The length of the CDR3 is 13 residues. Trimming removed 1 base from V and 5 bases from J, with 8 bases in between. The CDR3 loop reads CASSIVEGTEAFF. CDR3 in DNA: TGTGCCAGTAGTATAGTGGAGGGAACTGAAGCTTTCTTT.

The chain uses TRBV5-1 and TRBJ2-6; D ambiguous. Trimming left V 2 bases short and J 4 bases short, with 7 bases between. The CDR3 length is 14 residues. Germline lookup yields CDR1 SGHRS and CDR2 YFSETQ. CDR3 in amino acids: CASSFWAGANVLTF. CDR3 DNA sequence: TGCGCCAGCAGCTTTTGGGCCGGGGCCAACGTCCTGACTTTC.

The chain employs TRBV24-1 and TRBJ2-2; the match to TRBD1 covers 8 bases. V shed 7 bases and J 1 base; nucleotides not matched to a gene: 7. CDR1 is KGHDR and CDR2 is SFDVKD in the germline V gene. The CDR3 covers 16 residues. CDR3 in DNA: TGTGCCACCAGCCGCCGGGACAGGAAGAACACCGGGGAGCTGTTTTTT. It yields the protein CATSRRDRKNTGELFF.

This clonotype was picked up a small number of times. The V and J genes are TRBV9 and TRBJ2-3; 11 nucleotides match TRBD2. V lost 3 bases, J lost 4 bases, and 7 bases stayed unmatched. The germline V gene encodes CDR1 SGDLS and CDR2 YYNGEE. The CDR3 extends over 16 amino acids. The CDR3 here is CASSAGSSGGSDTQYF. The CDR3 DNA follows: TGTGCCAGCAGCGCCGGATCTAGCGGGGGGTCAGATACGCAGTATTTT.

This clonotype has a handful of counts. The CDR3 is CASSHPGLAGDSSYNEQFF. The DNA of the CDR3 is TGTGCCAGCAGCCACCCGGGACTAGCGGGGGATAGCTCCTACAATGAGCAGTTCTTC. The chain has TRBV7-2 and TRBJ2-1; 14 bases are shared with TRBD2. The CDR3 is 19 residues long. With V trimmed by 5 bases and J by 0 bases, 9 bases remained unmatched. Germline CDR1 reads SGHTA; CDR2 reads FQGNSA.

CDR3 bases: TGTGCCAGCAGTTCCCCCGCTAGCGGGGTTCAAGAGACCCAGTACTTC. Its protein is CASSSPASGVQETQYF. The V call is TRBV6-6, the J call TRBJ2-5; TRBD2 matches 9 bases. The V and J ends lost 4 bases and 2 bases, in that order; junction bases with no gene match: 8. The V gene's germline CDR1 is MNHNY and CDR2 SVGAGI (reference sequence). CDR3 size: 16 residues.